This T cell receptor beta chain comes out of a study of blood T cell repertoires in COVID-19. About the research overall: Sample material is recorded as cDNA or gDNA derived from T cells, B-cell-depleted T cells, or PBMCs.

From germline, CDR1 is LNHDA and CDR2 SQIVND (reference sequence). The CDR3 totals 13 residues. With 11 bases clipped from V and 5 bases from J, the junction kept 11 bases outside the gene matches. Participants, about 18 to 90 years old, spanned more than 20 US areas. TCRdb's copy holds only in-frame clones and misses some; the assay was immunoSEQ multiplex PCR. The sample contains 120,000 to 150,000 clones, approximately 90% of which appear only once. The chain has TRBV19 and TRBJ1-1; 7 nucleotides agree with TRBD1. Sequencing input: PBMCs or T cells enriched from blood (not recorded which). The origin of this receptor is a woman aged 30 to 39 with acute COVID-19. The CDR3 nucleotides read TGTGCCGCAGGACAGGTCCACGGGACTGAAGCTTTCTTT. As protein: CAAGQVHGTEAFF.